This T cell receptor (beta chain) was captured in a study of human T cells and chemical hapten exposure. About the study: Patch testing was performed with 0.01% DPC on the upper back, with reading at 6 days. Overall study findings and caveats: The number of TCRs over 1 in 1000 frequency stayed unchanged after DPC.

The time point here: patch test 2, 6 weeks after DPC sensitization. The sample's treatment: therapeutic diphenylcyclopropenone sensitization with weekly scalp DPC. It was from unfractionated whole blood that total RNA was extracted. As regards this clonotype: As yet, its antigen is unknown.

There are 17 residues in the CDR3. Trimming cost V 3 bases and J 0 bases, with 12 bases left between them. Unique molecular identifiers were affixed to discrete cDNA molecules within the library. Each CDR3 protein gets one entry after TCRdb re-called the RACE reads with MiXCR. The repertoire holds 80,000 to 95,000 distinct CDR3 sequences, with about 10% as singletons. The chain uses TRBV12-3 or TRBV12-4 and TRBJ2-6, with D uncertain. Sequenced material: whole blood, taken in connection with sensitization to the hapten diphenylcyclopropenone (DPC). The receptor was isolated from a middle-aged man with alopecia areata. Some clones in this sample may be carry-over from other donors' samples. CDR3 residues: CASSFPTGRSGANVLTF. The CDR3 region has the DNA TGTGCCAGCAGTTTCCCGACTGGACGCTCTGGGGCCAACGTCCTGACTTTC.